One sample yielded the 28 T cell receptor beta chains listed below, sequenced in a study of blood T cell repertoires in COVID-19. Profiled with immunoSEQ multiplex PCR; TCRdb holds only in-frame clones, not every one. The repertoire holds approximately 350,000 clones, about 90% seen once, with roughly 3% in the top ten. Sequencing used peripheral blood. The source is a woman under 30 who had recovered from COVID-19.

On this clone itself: The same CDR3 can be traced to other DNA sequences in this sample. V and J are TRBV11-3 and TRBJ2-1; TRBD1 agrees at 7 bases. Per the germline V gene, CDR1 is SGHNT and CDR2 is YENEEA. CDR3 length: 14 residues. The trim removed 3 bases at V and 4 bases at J, leaving 3 bases unmatched. The CDR3: CASSFRDSYNEQFF. CDR3 sequence (DNA): TGTGCCAGCAGCTTCCGGGACAGTTACAATGAGCAGTTCTTC.

The chain carries TRBV3-1 (or the pseudogene TRBV3-2) and TRBJ1-1; 8 bases align to TRBD1. The CDR3 extends over 13 amino acids. From germline, CDR1 is LGHDT and CDR2 YNNKEL (reference sequence). The V gene end was trimmed by 3 bases and the J gene end by 10 bases; junction bases not matched to a gene: 7. The CDR3 spells CASSQAPGQGAFF. Written as DNA, the CDR3 is TGTGCCAGCAGCCAGGCACCTGGACAGGGAGCTTTCTTT.

This chain connects TRBV19 to TRBJ1-2; 8 bases fit TRBD1. This CDR3 contains 15 residues. With 5 bases clipped from V and 2 bases from J, the junction kept 7 bases outside the gene matches. The V gene's germline CDR1 is LNHDA and CDR2 SQIVND (reference sequence). As DNA, the CDR3 is TGTGCCAGTAGTGGGAGCAGGGGGCGCAACTATGGCTACACCTTC. This sequence encodes CASSGSRGRNYGYTF.

V gene TRBV6-2 or TRBV6-3 combines with J gene TRBJ2-2; D is possibly TRBD2 (5 bases). This CDR3 has 13 amino acids. V gave up 5 bases and J gave up 3 bases, with 7 bases separating them. Per germline, CDR1 MNHEY and CDR2 SVGEGT. DNA for the CDR3: TGTGCCAGCAGTGCTAGCTACACCGGGGAGCTGTTTTTT. As protein: CASSASYTGELFF.

This chain uses TRBV6-5 with TRBJ1-1, with 8 bases identical to TRBD1. Germline CDR1 is MNHEY and CDR2 is SVGAGI. The junction had 15 bases not matched to a gene; V was cut back by 5 bases and J by 10 bases. The CDR3 runs to 15 residues. The CDR3 coding sequence is TGTGCCAGCAGTCGCCGGACAGGGTCAACTCTCCGAGCTTTCTTT. Residues: CASSRRTGSTLRAFF.

This chain uses TRBV30 with TRBJ2-2; the D gene is possibly TRBD2 (6 bases). The germline V gene has CDR1 GTSNPN and CDR2 SVGIG (reference sequence). The CDR3 consists of 16 residues. V was trimmed by 1 base and J by 1 base, leaving 13 bases between them. The CDR3 region is CAWSGAGLLNTGELFF. The CDR3 DNA reads TGTGCCTGGAGTGGGGCGGGACTCTTGAACACCGGGGAGCTGTTTTTT.

The V and J genes are TRBV7-9 and TRBJ1-1, with TRBD1 as a possible D gene (5 bases). The germline CDR1 and CDR2 sequences are SEHNR and FQNEAQ (reference sequence). Trimming took off 8 bases at V and 3 bases at J, with 16 bases between the two ends. This CDR3 has 14 amino acids. In DNA, the CDR3 is TGTGCCAGCTCGGGGGATACAGCTCACACTGAAGCTTTCTTT. It encodes CASSGDTAHTEAFF.

The chain uses TRBV5-4 and TRBJ2-3; TRBD2 matches 16 bases. This CDR3 spans 19 amino acids. V trimming: 5 bases; J trimming: 4 bases; junction bases outside the gene matches: 13. Per germline, CDR1 SGHNT and CDR2 YYREEE (reference sequence). The CDR3 nucleotides are TGTGCCAGCAGGCCAACCGGGACTAGCGGGAGGGCTAAGGCAGATACGCAGTATTTT. Its translation: CASRPTGTSGRAKADTQYF.

The J gene is TRBJ2-1, the V gene TRBV11-3; 9 bases are shared with TRBD1. Germline CDR1 and CDR2: SGHNT and YENEEA. The CDR3 loop spans 14 amino acids. The V gene end was trimmed by 7 bases and the J gene end by 5 bases; junction bases not matched to a gene: 6. In DNA, the CDR3 is TGTGCCAGCACAGGACAGGGGTCAGACAATGAGCAGTTCTTC. Amino acid sequence: CASTGQGSDNEQFF.

The chain links TRBV3-1 (or the pseudogene TRBV3-2) to TRBJ1-2; TRBD1 agrees at 9 bases. This CDR3 has 16 amino acids. Germline assignment: CDR1 LGHDT and CDR2 YNNKEL (reference sequence). The V gene end was trimmed by 5 bases and the J gene end by 5 bases; junction bases not matched to a gene: 12. This CDR3 is CASSAGTGIRGYGYTF. In DNA form, the CDR3 reads TGTGCCAGCAGCGCCGGGACAGGGATTCGTGGGTATGGCTACACCTTC.

V and J are TRBV29-1 and TRBJ2-5, with 7 bases fitting TRBD1. CDR1 is SQVTM, CDR2 ANQGSEA, per germline. This CDR3 has 12 amino acids. Trimming at V came to 6 bases and at J to 5 bases, leaving 6 bases not matched to a gene. The DNA for the CDR3 is TGCAGCGTCCAGGGGGAATATGAGACCCAGTACTTC. Protein sequence: CSVQGEYETQYF.

This clone was counted between two and nine times. The chain has TRBV2 and TRBJ1-1; D not resolved. The CDR3 has 12 residues. V was clipped by 4 bases and J by 8 bases, with 11 bases between them. Germline-derived CDR1 and CDR2 are SNHLY and FYNNEI. CDR3 nucleotides: TGTGCCAGCAGTGTTTACGGCGGCGAAGCTTTCTTT. Its translation: CASSVYGGEAFF. Based on the CDR3 plus reference TRBV2 and TRBJ1-1, the full variable domain is EPEVTQTPSHQVTQMGQEVILRCVPISNHLYFYWYRQILGQKVEFLVSFYNNEISEKSEIFDDQFSVERPDGSNFTLKIRSTKLEDSAMYFCASSVYGGEAFFGQGTRLTVV.

The chain uses TRBV12-3 or TRBV12-4 and TRBJ2-1, with D possibly being TRBD1 (5 bases). The V gene lost 4 bases and the J gene lost 12 bases, with 7 bases spanning the gap. This CDR3 has 10 residues. The CDR3 nucleotides are TGTGCCAGCAGTTCCACAGGGCAGTTCTTC. Translated, it gives CASSSTGQFF.

The V gene is TRBV25-1, the J gene TRBJ1-5, with 8 bases fitting TRBD1. Germline CDR1 and CDR2: MGHDK and SYGVNS. The CDR3 consists of 16 residues. V lost 8 bases to trimming and J lost 3 bases; unmatched junction nucleotides: 12. CDR3 in amino acids: CASEQTGTGTNQPQHF. The CDR3 DNA is TGTGCCAGCGAACAGACCGGGACAGGTACCAATCAGCCCCAGCATTTT. The entire variable domain, with the rest obtained from reference TRBV25-1 and TRBJ1-5, is as follows: EADIYQTPRYLVIGTGKKITLECSQTMGHDKMYWYQQDPGMELHLIHYSYGVNSTEKGDLSSESTVSRIRTEHFPLTLESARPSHTSQYLCASEQTGTGTNQPQHFGDGTRLSIL.

In nucleotides, the CDR3 is TGTGCCAGCAGCGTAGATTTAGGAGAAGAGACCCAGTACTTC. Translated: CASSVDLGEETQYF. This rearrangement joins TRBV9 to TRBJ2-5; D remains unclear. Trimming left V 0 bases short and J 3 bases short, with 9 bases between. The germline CDR1 and CDR2 sequences are SGDLS and YYNGEE. There are 14 residues in the CDR3.

The chain links TRBV24-1 to TRBJ2-1, with D tentatively TRBD1 (6 bases). V dropped 10 bases and J dropped 8 bases, with 17 bases sitting between them. Germline values: CDR1 KGHDR, CDR2 SFDVKD. This CDR3 comprises 13 residues. CDR3 in amino acids: CATQTGTLDEQFF. CDR3 nucleotides: TGTGCCACGCAAACCGGGACACTCGATGAGCAGTTCTTC.

This rearrangement joins TRBV27 to TRBJ1-1; D is possibly TRBD1 (5 bases). Germline V CDR1 and CDR2: MNHEY, SMNVEV (reference sequence). The CDR3 has 13 residues. V shed 7 bases and J shed 4 bases, with 13 bases lying between them. This chain's CDR3 is CASIPQVGTEAFF. CDR3 bases: TGTGCCAGCATCCCACAGGTGGGCACTGAAGCTTTCTTT.

The chain uses TRBV24-1 and TRBJ1-2; 10 nucleotides match TRBD1. The CDR3 has 14 residues. The V and J ends lost 4 bases and 8 bases, in that order; junction bases with no gene match: 6. Per germline, CDR1 KGHDR and CDR2 SFDVKD. In DNA form, the CDR3 reads TGTGCCACCAGTGACCCGGACAGGGGGAAAGGCTACACCTTC. It yields the protein CATSDPDRGKGYTF.

The rearrangement links TRBV29-1 to TRBJ2-3; 9 bases fit TRBD2. This CDR3 has 15 residues. CDR1 and CDR2 from the germline V gene are SQVTM and ANQGSEA. CDR3 nucleotides: TGCAGTGCGGGGGGGTTAGCGGGAGCGTCAGATACGCAGTATTTT. The encoded protein is CSAGGLAGASDTQYF.

The chain carries TRBV5-1 and TRBJ2-1; TRBD2 agrees at 11 bases. V dropped 3 bases and J dropped 7; count of bases not matched to a gene: 6. There are 15 residues in the CDR3. Germline V gives CDR1 SGHRS, CDR2 YFSETQ. The CDR3 DNA is TGCGCCAGCAGCTGGCTAGCGGGAGGCAGGAATGAGCAGTTCTTC. Its protein is CASSWLAGGRNEQFF.

The V and J genes are TRBV11-3 and TRBJ2-5, with 10 bases aligning to TRBD2. This CDR3 is 16 amino acids long. J lost 4 bases, V lost 5 bases, and 10 bases had no gene match. The germline V gene has CDR1 SGHNT and CDR2 YENEEA. The CDR3 region is CASSPGLAGVRETQYF. The CDR3 coding sequence is TGTGCCAGCAGCCCCGGTCTAGCGGGAGTGAGAGAGACCCAGTACTTC. Combining the CDR3 with reference TRBV11-3 and TRBJ2-5 gives the whole variable domain EAGVVQSPRYKIIEKKQPVAFWCNPISGHNTLYWYLQNLGQGPELLIRYENEEAVDDSQLPKDRFSAERLKGVDSTLKIQPAELGDSAVYLCASSPGLAGVRETQYFGPGTRLLVL.

CDR3 in DNA: TGTGCCAGCAGCGTAGAGTCAGGGGGGTTCGGCTACACCTTC. This codes for CASSVESGGFGYTF. The chain recombines TRBV9 with TRBJ1-2; TRBD1 matches 7 bases. The V and J ends lost 0 bases and 8 bases, in that order; junction bases with no gene match: 7. The CDR3 spans 14 residues. The germline V gene encodes CDR1 SGDLS and CDR2 YYNGEE.

This chain joins TRBV25-1 and TRBJ1-3; 9 bases fit TRBD1. This CDR3 region has 15 residues. Trimming cost V 6 bases and J 4 bases; bases outside gene matches: 7. Germline lookup yields CDR1 MGHDK and CDR2 SYGVNS. The CDR3 DNA is TGTGCCAGCAGCAACAGGGGGCTAGTCGGAAACACCATATATTTT. Translating it yields CASSNRGLVGNTIYF.

The J gene is TRBJ2-5, the V gene TRBV2, with 12 bases identical to TRBD2. The CDR3 length is 14 residues. CDR1 and CDR2 from the germline V gene are SNHLY and FYNNEI. The V gene end was trimmed by 7 bases and the J gene end by 4 bases; junction bases not matched to a gene: 4. The CDR3 DNA reads TGTGCCAGCAACCCACTAGCGGGAGGAGAGACCCAGTACTTC. Translating gives CASNPLAGGETQYF.

The chain recombines TRBV5-1 with TRBJ1-1; D call uncertain. This CDR3 has 12 amino acids. V was pared by 1 base and J by 5 bases, with 6 bases between. Per germline, CDR1 SGHRS and CDR2 YFSETQ. For the CDR3, the DNA is TGCGCCAGCAGCTTGACTGGTACTGAAGCTTTCTTT. Translating it yields CASSLTGTEAFF.

The chain joins TRBV4-3 to TRBJ2-3; D ambiguous. V lost 1 base to trimming and J lost 7 bases, with 9 bases between them. Germline V gene data show CDR1 as LGHNA and CDR2 as YSLEER. The CDR3 is 13 residues long. In DNA form, the CDR3 reads TGCGCCAGCAGCCAAGCTCTTAGTAATACGCAGTATTTT. Amino acid sequence: CASSQALSNTQYF.

The chain is built from TRBV18 and TRBJ2-3; no definite D call. Germline V lookup: CDR1 KGHSH, CDR2 LQKENI. There are 18 residues in the CDR3. Trimming pared 1 base from V and 2 bases from J, leaving 19 bases between. CDR3 protein: CASSPLGSRRTYTDTQYF. CDR3 DNA sequence: TGTGCCAGCTCACCACTAGGATCGCGGCGTACTTACACAGATACGCAGTATTTT.

The V and J genes are TRBV12-3 or TRBV12-4 and TRBJ2-4, with TRBD2 as a possible D gene (5 bases). The V and J ends lost 8 bases and 5 bases respectively, with 10 bases between them. The CDR3 extends over 12 amino acids. The CDR3 here is CASAGSQNIQYF. CDR3 coding DNA: TGTGCCAGCGCGGGCAGTCAAAACATTCAGTACTTC.